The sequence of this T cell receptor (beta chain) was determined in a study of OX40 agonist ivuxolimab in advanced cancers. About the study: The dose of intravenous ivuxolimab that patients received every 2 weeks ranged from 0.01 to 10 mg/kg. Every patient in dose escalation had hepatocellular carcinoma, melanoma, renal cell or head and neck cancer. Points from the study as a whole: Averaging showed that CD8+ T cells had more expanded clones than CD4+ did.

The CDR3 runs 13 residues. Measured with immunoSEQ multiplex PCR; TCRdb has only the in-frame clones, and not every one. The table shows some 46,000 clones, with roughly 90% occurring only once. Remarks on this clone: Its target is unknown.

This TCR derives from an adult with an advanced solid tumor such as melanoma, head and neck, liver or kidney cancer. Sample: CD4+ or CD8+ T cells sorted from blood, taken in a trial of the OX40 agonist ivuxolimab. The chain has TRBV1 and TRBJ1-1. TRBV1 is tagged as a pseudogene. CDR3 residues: CTSSQDGGHEAFF. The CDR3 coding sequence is TGCACCAGCAGCCAAGATGGGGGGCATGAAGCTTTCTTT.